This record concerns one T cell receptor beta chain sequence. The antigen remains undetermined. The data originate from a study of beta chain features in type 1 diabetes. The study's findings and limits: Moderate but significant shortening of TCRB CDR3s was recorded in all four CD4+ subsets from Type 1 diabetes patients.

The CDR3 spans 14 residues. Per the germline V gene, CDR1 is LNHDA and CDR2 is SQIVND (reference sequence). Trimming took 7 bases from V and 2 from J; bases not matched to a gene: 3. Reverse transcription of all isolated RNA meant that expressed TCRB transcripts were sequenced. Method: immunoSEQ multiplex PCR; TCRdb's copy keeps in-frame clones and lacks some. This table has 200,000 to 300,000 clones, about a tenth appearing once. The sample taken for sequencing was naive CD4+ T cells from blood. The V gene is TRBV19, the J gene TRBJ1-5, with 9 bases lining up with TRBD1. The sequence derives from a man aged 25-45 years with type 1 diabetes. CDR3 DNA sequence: TGTGCCAGTATCTGGACAGGGGGCAATCAGCCCCAGCATTTT. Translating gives CASIWTGGNQPQHF. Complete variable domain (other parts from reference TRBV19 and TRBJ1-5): DGGITQSPKYLFRKEGQNVTLSCEQNLNHDAMYWYRQDPGQGLRLIYYSQIVNDFQKGDIAEGYSVSREKKESFPLTVTSAQKNPTAFYLCASIWTGGNQPQHFGDGTRLSIL.